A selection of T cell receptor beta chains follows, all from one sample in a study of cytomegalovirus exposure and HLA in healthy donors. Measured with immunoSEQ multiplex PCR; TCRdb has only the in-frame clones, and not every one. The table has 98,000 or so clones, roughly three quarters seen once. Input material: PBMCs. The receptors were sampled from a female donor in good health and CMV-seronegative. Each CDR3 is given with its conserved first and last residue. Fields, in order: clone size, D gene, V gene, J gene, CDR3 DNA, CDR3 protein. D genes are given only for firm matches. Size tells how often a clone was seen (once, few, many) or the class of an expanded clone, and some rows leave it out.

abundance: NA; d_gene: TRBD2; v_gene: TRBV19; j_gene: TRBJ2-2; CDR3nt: TGTGCCAGTAAGGGACTAGCGGGAGTCACCGGGGAGCTGTTTTTT; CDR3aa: CASKGLAGVTGELFF
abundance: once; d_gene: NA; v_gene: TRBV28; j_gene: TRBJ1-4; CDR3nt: TGTGCCAGCAGTTTCCGGACACGGGAAAAACTGTTTTTT; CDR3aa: CASSFRTREKLFF
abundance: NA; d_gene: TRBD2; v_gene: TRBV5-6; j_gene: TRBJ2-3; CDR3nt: TGTGCCAGCAGCCGCGGACTAGCGGTTAGCACAGATACGCAGTATTTT; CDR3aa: CASSRGLAVSTDTQYF
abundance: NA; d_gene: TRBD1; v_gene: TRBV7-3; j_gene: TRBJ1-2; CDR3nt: TGTGCCAGCAGCCTCCAGGGACAGGGCTATGGCTACACCTTC; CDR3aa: CASSLQGQGYGYTF
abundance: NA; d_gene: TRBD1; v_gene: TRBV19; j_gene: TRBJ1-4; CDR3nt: TGTGCCAGTAGTAACCCGGGAGGGGGCGAGGACGAAAAACTGTTTTTT; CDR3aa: CASSNPGGGEDEKLFF
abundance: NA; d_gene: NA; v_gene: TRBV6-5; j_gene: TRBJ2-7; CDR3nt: TGTGCCAGCAGTTACCAACCTACGAGGTACGAGCAGTACTTC; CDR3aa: CASSYQPTRYEQYF
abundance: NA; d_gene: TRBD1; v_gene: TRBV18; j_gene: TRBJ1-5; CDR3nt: TGTGCCAGCTCACTCGGACAGGAGCGTCAGCCCCAGCATTTT; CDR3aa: CASSLGQERQPQHF
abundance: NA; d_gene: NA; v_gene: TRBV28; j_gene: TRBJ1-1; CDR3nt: TGTGCCAGCATGAGTGTGGACACTGAAGCTTTCTTT; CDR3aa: CASMSVDTEAFF
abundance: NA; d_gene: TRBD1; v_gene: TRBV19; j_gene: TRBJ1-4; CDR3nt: TGTGCCAGTAGTCCTAGGACAGGGGGGATTGAAAAACTGTTTTTT; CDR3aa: CASSPRTGGIEKLFF
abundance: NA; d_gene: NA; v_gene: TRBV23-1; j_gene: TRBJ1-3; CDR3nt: TGCGCCAGCAGTCAAGGGGCAGGCGGAAACACCATATATTTT; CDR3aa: CASSQGAGGNTIYF
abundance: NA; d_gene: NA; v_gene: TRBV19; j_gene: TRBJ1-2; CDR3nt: TGTGCCAGTAGTCCCACCTGGGGCAACTATGGCTACACCTTC; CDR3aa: CASSPTWGNYGYTF
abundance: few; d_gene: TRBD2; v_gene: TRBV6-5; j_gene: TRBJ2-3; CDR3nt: TGTGCCAGCAGTTACGGGCTAGCGGGCACAGATACGCAGTATTTT; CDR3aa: CASSYGLAGTDTQYF
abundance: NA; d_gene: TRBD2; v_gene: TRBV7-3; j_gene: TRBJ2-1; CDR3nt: TGTGCCAGCAGCTTAATCCCGGGAGGTGCGAATGAGCAGTTCTTC; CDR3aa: CASSLIPGGANEQFF
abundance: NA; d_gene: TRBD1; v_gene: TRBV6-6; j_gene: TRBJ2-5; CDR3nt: TGTGCCAGCACCGGGACAGGGCAAGAGACCCAGTACTTC; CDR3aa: CASTGTGQETQYF
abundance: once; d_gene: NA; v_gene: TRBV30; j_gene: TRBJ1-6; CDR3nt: TGTGCCTGGAGTCGTGGAGGGGCGTATTCACCCCTCCACTTT; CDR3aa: CAWSRGGAYSPLHF
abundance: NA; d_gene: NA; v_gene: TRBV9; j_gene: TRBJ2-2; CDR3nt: TGTGCCAGCAGCGTCGAACTAGAATGGGCCTCGAACACCGGGGAGCTGTTTTTT; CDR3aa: CASSVELEWASNTGELFF
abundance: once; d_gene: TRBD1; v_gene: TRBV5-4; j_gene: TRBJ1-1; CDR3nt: TGTGCCAGCAGTCGGACAGGAGTCCTTGTGGAAGCTTTCTTT; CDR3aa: CASSRTGVLVEAFF
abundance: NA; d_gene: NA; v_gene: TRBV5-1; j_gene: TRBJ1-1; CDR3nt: TGCGCCAGCAGCTTGGATCAGGGCGCTGAAGCTTTCTTT; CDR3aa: CASSLDQGAEAFF
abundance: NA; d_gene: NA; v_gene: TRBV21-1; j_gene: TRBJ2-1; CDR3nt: TGTGCCAGCAGCAAACTCAACGGGGACAATGAGCAGTTCTTC; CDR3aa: CASSKLNGDNEQFF
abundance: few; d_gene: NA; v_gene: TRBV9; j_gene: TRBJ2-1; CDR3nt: TGTGCCAGCAGCGTAACCTCCTGGACTGGGAATGAGCAGTTCTTC; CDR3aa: CASSVTSWTGNEQFF
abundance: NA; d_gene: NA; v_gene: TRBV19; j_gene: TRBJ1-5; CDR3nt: TGTGCCAGTAGTATAGTCTCGGGTAATCAGCCCCAGCATTTT; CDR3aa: CASSIVSGNQPQHF
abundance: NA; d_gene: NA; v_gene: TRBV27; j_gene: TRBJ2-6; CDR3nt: TGTGCCAGCAGTTCATGGAGCTCTGGGGCCAACGTCCTGACTTTC; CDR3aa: CASSSWSSGANVLTF
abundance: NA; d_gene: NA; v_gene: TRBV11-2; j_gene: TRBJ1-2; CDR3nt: TGTGCCAGCAGCTACTCGGGACACAACTATGGCTACACCTTC; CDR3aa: CASSYSGHNYGYTF
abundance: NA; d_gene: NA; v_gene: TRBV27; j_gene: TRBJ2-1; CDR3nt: TGTGCCAGCAGCCCCCCTCAGGGGCTGAGGAATGAGCAGTTCTTC; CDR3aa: CASSPPQGLRNEQFF
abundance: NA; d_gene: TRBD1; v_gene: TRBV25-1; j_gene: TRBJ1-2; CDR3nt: TGTGCCAGCAGTGAATATGGGACAGGGCAAAATGGCTACACCTTC; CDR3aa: CASSEYGTGQNGYTF
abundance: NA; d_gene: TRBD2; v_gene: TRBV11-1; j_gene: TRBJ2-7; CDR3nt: TGTGCCAGCAGGAGGACTAGCGGGGGGAGCTACGAGCAGTACTTC; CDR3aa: CASRRTSGGSYEQYF
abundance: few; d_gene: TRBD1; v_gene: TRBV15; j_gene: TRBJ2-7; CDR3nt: TGTGCCACCAGCAGAGACGGGACAGCCTACGAGCAGTACTTC; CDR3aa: CATSRDGTAYEQYF